This TCR beta chain was identified during a study of CD8+CD57+ T cells in acquired aplastic anemia. Study at large: Quantities of DNA derived from sorted CD4+ and CD8+ cells averaged roughly 3.4 ug. The study's findings and limits: About 29 CD8+ CDR3 sequences occurred in both the patients and the controls.

Germline V lookup: CDR1 DFQATT, CDR2 SNEGSKA (reference sequence). The V and J ends lost 5 bases and 2 bases, in that order; junction bases with no gene match: 6. This CDR3 region has 13 residues. This clonotype was found a few times. Its specificity is not known. It was genomic DNA that served as the template for profiling TCR beta VDJ and CDR3. TCRdb re-derived calls from the reads in MiXCR, one entry per CDR3 protein. The table has 150,000 to 200,000 distinct CDR3 sequences, 40% to 55% seen once. All sequencing subjects had displayed CD8+CD57+ cell expansion on flow cytometry. With no exception, the patients had severe acquired aplastic anemia.

The sample taken for sequencing was sorted CD4+, CD8+, or CD8+CD57+ T cells (not recorded which) from PBMCs. This receptor was taken from a human donor with aplastic anemia. The genes are TRBV20-1 and TRBJ2-7; 7 nucleotides align to TRBD1. Written as DNA, the CDR3 is TGCAGTGCTCGGACAGGATATACCTACGAGCAGTACTTC. Encoded protein: CSARTGYTYEQYF.